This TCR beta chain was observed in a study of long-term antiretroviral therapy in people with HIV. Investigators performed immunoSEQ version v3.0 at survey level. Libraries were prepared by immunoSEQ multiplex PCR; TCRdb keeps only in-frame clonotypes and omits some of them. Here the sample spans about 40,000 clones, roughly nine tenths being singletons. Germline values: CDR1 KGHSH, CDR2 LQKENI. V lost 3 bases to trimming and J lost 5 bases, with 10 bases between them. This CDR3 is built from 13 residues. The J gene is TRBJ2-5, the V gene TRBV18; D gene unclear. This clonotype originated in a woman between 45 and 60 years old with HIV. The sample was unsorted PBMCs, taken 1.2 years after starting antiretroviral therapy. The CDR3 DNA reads TGTGCCAGCTCACCGGAAAGACTGGAGACCCAGTACTTC. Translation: CASSPERLETQYF.